This TCR beta chain was captured by sequencing in a study of PD-L1 blockade in urothelial cancer. Study summary: Treatment start was followed by blood analysis at 3 weeks (second dose) and again at 6 weeks.

The data were produced by immunoSEQ multiplex PCR, yet TCRdb's version contains in-frame clones alone and is incomplete. The sample lists tens of thousands of clones, around 72% occurring once. Described time point: pretreatment peripheral blood. Patients had urothelial carcinoma that was locally advanced or metastatic. Trimming pared 7 bases from V and 1 base from J, leaving 10 bases between. Germline V gene lookup returns CDR1 MNHNY and CDR2 SVGAGI (reference sequence). The CDR3 covers 13 residues. This clone showed up just a few times. The chain employs TRBV6-6 and TRBJ1-1, with D possibly being TRBD1 (5 bases). The receptor was isolated from a man between 70 and 80 years old with urothelial cancer. The source material was PBMCs, sampled around atezolizumab (anti-PD-L1) treatment. CDR3 sequence (DNA): TGTGCCAGCATCATGGGGGGGAACACTGAAGCTTTCTTT. Translating it yields CASIMGGNTEAFF.